The sequence of this T cell receptor (beta chain) was determined in a study of blood T cell repertoires in COVID-19. Study as a whole: T cells, B-cell-depleted T cells, or PBMCs provided the cDNA or gDNA that served as material.

Per germline, CDR1 SNHLY and CDR2 FYNNEI. This CDR3 comprises 13 residues. Trimming stripped 5 bases from V and 2 bases from J, with 9 bases between. Study processing details: Amplification of reference gene primers was used by the study to estimate nucleated cell counts. Produced via immunoSEQ multiplex PCR; TCRdb's table is partial and in-frame only. V, J and clone size are those of that table, while D and trimming were read from the DNA. The sample yields about 80,000 clones, about 85% seen once. Sequences were obtained from peripheral blood. This sequence originates from a human donor in a cohort sampled during active COVID-19. This chain uses TRBV2 with TRBJ1-2; D remains unclear. The CDR3 sequence: CASSSGANYGYTF. CDR3 nucleotide sequence: TGTGCCAGCAGTTCAGGCGCCAACTATGGCTACACCTTC.